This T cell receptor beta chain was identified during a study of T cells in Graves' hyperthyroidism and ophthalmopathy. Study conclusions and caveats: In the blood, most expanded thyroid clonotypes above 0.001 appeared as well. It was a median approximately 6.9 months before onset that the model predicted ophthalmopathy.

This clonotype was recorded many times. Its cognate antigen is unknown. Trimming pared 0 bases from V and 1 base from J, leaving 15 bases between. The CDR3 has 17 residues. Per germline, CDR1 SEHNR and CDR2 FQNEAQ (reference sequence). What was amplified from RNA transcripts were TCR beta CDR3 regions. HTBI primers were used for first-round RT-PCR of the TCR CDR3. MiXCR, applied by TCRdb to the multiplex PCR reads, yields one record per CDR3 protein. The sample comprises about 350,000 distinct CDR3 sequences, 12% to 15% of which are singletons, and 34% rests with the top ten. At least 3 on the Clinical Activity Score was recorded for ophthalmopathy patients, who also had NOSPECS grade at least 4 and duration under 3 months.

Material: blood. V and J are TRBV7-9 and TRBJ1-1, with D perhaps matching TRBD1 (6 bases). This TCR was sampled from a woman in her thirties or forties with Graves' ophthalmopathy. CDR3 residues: CASSLALQGYGNTEAFF. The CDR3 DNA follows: TGTGCCAGCAGCTTAGCTTTACAGGGCTACGGGAACACTGAAGCTTTCTTT.